A selection of T cell receptor beta chains follows, all from one sample in a study of blood T cell repertoires in COVID-19. Here immunoSEQ multiplex PCR was the method, and the copy in TCRdb shows in-frame clones only, minus some. Among around 50,000 clones, 90% were seen once, and the ten largest hold roughly 20%. Material for sequencing was peripheral blood. The receptors derive from a man aged 65 to 79 with active COVID-19. CDR3s include the opening cysteine and the closing phenylalanine or tryptophan. D genes are given only for firm matches. Expanded clones get a size class; other rows say once, few or many, or leave the size out.

j_gene: TRBJ2-3
abundance: -
d_gene: -
v_gene: TRBV5-1
CDR3aa: CASSPLRAGATDTQYF
CDR3nt: TGCGCCAGCAGCCCTCTGCGAGCAGGGGCAACAGATACGCAGTATTTT

j_gene: TRBJ2-5
abundance: -
d_gene: TRBD2
v_gene: TRBV5-4
CDR3aa: CASSLAAGGRETQYF
CDR3nt: TGTGCCAGCAGCTTGGCAGCGGGGGGCCGGGAGACCCAGTACTTC

j_gene: TRBJ2-7
abundance: -
d_gene: TRBD2
v_gene: TRBV23-1
CDR3aa: CASSQSGTSGRGAYEQYF
CDR3nt: TGCGCCAGCAGTCAATCCGGGACTAGCGGGAGGGGGGCCTACGAGCAGTACTTC

j_gene: TRBJ1-4
abundance: -
d_gene: -
v_gene: TRBV7-9
CDR3aa: CASSSWTDNEKLFF
CDR3nt: TGTGCCAGCAGCTCTTGGACAGATAATGAAAAACTGTTTTTT

j_gene: TRBJ1-2
abundance: once
d_gene: -
v_gene: TRBV27
CDR3aa: CASSLRGASYGYTF
CDR3nt: TGTGCCAGCAGTTTACGGGGGGCGAGCTATGGCTACACCTTC

j_gene: TRBJ2-4
abundance: once
d_gene: -
v_gene: TRBV27
CDR3aa: CASSTLSSNLAKNIQYF
CDR3nt: TGTGCCAGCAGTACCCTGAGTAGCAACCTAGCCAAAAACATTCAGTACTTC

j_gene: TRBJ1-4
abundance: -
d_gene: -
v_gene: TRBV14
CDR3aa: CASSQSGANEKLFF
CDR3nt: TGTGCCAGCAGCCAATCCGGGGCTAATGAAAAACTGTTTTTT

j_gene: TRBJ2-6
abundance: -
d_gene: -
v_gene: TRBV7-2
CDR3aa: CASSSPMGLSGANVLTF
CDR3nt: TGTGCCAGCAGCTCCCCAATGGGACTCTCTGGGGCCAACGTCCTGACTTTC

j_gene: TRBJ1-4
abundance: -
d_gene: TRBD1
v_gene: TRBV6-1
CDR3aa: CASSESRTGGEKLFF
CDR3nt: TGTGCCAGCAGTGAAAGTCGGACAGGCGGGGAAAAACTGTTTTTT

j_gene: TRBJ1-3
abundance: -
d_gene: -
v_gene: TRBV6-5
CDR3aa: CASSYQFDSGNTIYF
CDR3nt: TGTGCCAGCAGTTACCAGTTCGACTCTGGAAACACCATATATTTT

j_gene: TRBJ2-7
abundance: -
d_gene: TRBD1
v_gene: TRBV28
CDR3aa: CASSPLLTGSLRDEQYF
CDR3nt: TGTGCCAGCAGTCCACTCCTGACAGGGTCCCTCAGGGACGAGCAGTACTTC

j_gene: TRBJ1-6
abundance: -
d_gene: -
v_gene: TRBV7-9
CDR3aa: CASSQAGLNSPLHF
CDR3nt: TGTGCCAGCAGCCAGGCGGGGCTTAATTCACCCCTCCACTTT

j_gene: TRBJ2-1
abundance: -
d_gene: -
v_gene: TRBV5-3
CDR3aa: CARSLVVAASYNEQFF
CDR3nt: TGTGCCAGAAGCTTGGTAGTTGCGGCATCCTACAATGAGCAGTTCTTC

j_gene: TRBJ2-7
abundance: once
d_gene: TRBD2
v_gene: TRBV12-3/TRBV12-4
CDR3aa: CASRTSGLREQYF
CDR3nt: TGTGCCAGCAGGACTAGCGGGCTTCGGGAGCAGTACTTC

j_gene: TRBJ2-7
abundance: -
d_gene: -
v_gene: TRBV27
CDR3aa: CATGQAAHGQYF
CDR3nt: TGTGCCACCGGACAAGCTGCCCACGGGCAGTACTTC

j_gene: TRBJ1-1
abundance: -
d_gene: TRBD1
v_gene: TRBV2
CDR3aa: CASSIYRGLHTEAFF
CDR3nt: TGTGCCAGCAGTATTTACAGGGGGTTGCACACTGAAGCTTTCTTT

j_gene: TRBJ2-7
abundance: -
d_gene: -
v_gene: TRBV11-2
CDR3aa: CASSLVVGGYEQYF
CDR3nt: TGTGCCAGCAGCTTAGTGGTTGGGGGGTACGAGCAGTACTTC

j_gene: TRBJ2-7
abundance: -
d_gene: TRBD1
v_gene: TRBV19
CDR3aa: CASSPATGTYEQYF
CDR3nt: TGTGCCAGTAGTCCCGCGACAGGGACCTACGAGCAGTACTTC

j_gene: TRBJ2-1
abundance: -
d_gene: TRBD2
v_gene: TRBV5-6
CDR3aa: CASSMGVAGDEQFF
CDR3nt: TGTGCCAGCAGCATGGGGGTAGCGGGAGATGAGCAGTTCTTC

j_gene: TRBJ2-7
abundance: -
d_gene: TRBD2
v_gene: TRBV5-1
CDR3aa: CASSPAPTGLDYEQYF
CDR3nt: TGCGCCAGCAGCCCCGCACCCACGGGACTAGACTACGAGCAGTACTTC

j_gene: TRBJ1-1
abundance: once
d_gene: -
v_gene: TRBV18
CDR3aa: CASSPQSGYSMNTEAFF
CDR3nt: TGTGCCAGCTCACCACAATCAGGGTATAGTATGAACACTGAAGCTTTCTTT

j_gene: TRBJ1-5
abundance: -
d_gene: -
v_gene: TRBV3-1/TRBV3-2
CDR3aa: CASSQKLNQPQHF
CDR3nt: TGTGCCAGCAGCCAAAAACTCAATCAGCCCCAGCATTTT

j_gene: TRBJ1-3
abundance: -
d_gene: TRBD1
v_gene: TRBV4-3
CDR3aa: CASSLGTGVNTIYF
CDR3nt: TGCGCCAGCAGCCTAGGGACAGGGGTAAACACCATATATTTT

j_gene: TRBJ2-7
abundance: -
d_gene: TRBD1
v_gene: TRBV20-1
CDR3aa: CSATQGAEQYF
CDR3nt: TGCAGTGCAACACAGGGGGCCGAGCAGTACTTC

j_gene: TRBJ1-1
abundance: -
d_gene: -
v_gene: TRBV20-1
CDR3aa: CSASLAGWTTEAFF
CDR3nt: TGCAGTGCTAGTTTGGCAGGGTGGACCACTGAAGCTTTCTTT

j_gene: TRBJ1-3
abundance: -
d_gene: TRBD1
v_gene: TRBV5-5
CDR3aa: CASSLRQGSVWNSGNTIYF
CDR3nt: TGTGCCAGCAGCCTCCGACAGGGGAGTGTCTGGAACTCTGGAAACACCATATATTTT

j_gene: TRBJ2-2
abundance: -
d_gene: -
v_gene: TRBV24-1
CDR3aa: CATSDEVSGELFF
CDR3nt: TGTGCCACCAGTGACGAGGTGTCCGGGGAGCTGTTTTTT

j_gene: TRBJ1-6
abundance: -
d_gene: -
v_gene: TRBV6-5
CDR3aa: CASQGFWSNSPLHF
CDR3nt: TGTGCCAGCCAGGGATTTTGGTCTAATTCACCCCTCCACTTT

j_gene: TRBJ1-4
abundance: once
d_gene: -
v_gene: TRBV2
CDR3aa: CASRLRVHNEKLFF
CDR3nt: TGTGCCAGCAGGCTCCGGGTCCATAATGAAAAACTGTTTTTT

j_gene: TRBJ2-6
abundance: -
d_gene: TRBD1
v_gene: TRBV6-2/TRBV6-3
CDR3aa: CASSYYRDRGEGSGANVLTF
CDR3nt: TGTGCCAGCAGTTACTACCGCGACAGGGGAGAAGGGTCTGGGGCCAACGTCCTGACTTTC

j_gene: TRBJ1-5
abundance: -
d_gene: TRBD1
v_gene: TRBV5-4
CDR3aa: CASSFRTGTGRAYSNQPQHF
CDR3nt: TGTGCCAGCAGCTTTAGAACCGGGACAGGGAGGGCCTATAGCAATCAGCCCCAGCATTTT

j_gene: TRBJ2-3
abundance: -
d_gene: -
v_gene: TRBV11-2
CDR3aa: CASSFSGLGTDTQYF
CDR3nt: TGTGCCAGCAGCTTTAGCGGTCTGGGCACAGATACGCAGTATTTT

j_gene: TRBJ2-1
abundance: few
d_gene: TRBD1
v_gene: TRBV18
CDR3aa: CASSTTGTADEQFF
CDR3nt: TGTGCCAGCTCAACTACCGGGACAGCCGATGAGCAGTTCTTC

j_gene: TRBJ1-2
abundance: -
d_gene: TRBD1
v_gene: TRBV7-2
CDR3aa: CASSGNRGNYGYTF
CDR3nt: TGTGCCAGCAGCGGAAACAGGGGTAACTATGGCTACACCTTC

j_gene: TRBJ2-7
abundance: once
d_gene: TRBD2
v_gene: TRBV11-3
CDR3aa: CASSRGTSGGNDEQYF
CDR3nt: TGTGCCAGCAGTAGAGGGACTAGCGGGGGAAACGACGAGCAGTACTTC

j_gene: TRBJ1-5
abundance: -
d_gene: -
v_gene: TRBV10-3
CDR3aa: CAISDQASNQPQHF
CDR3nt: TGTGCCATCAGTGACCAGGCCAGCAATCAGCCCCAGCATTTT

j_gene: TRBJ2-3
abundance: -
d_gene: -
v_gene: TRBV28
CDR3aa: CASSFLSQVGTLEDTQYF
CDR3nt: TGTGCCAGCAGTTTTCTATCGCAGGTGGGGACTCTCGAGGATACGCAGTATTTT

j_gene: TRBJ2-7
abundance: -
d_gene: -
v_gene: TRBV15
CDR3aa: CATSRAWPLEDSYEQYF
CDR3nt: TGTGCCACCAGCAGAGCCTGGCCTTTGGAGGACTCCTACGAGCAGTACTTC

j_gene: TRBJ2-1
abundance: -
d_gene: -
v_gene: TRBV5-1
CDR3aa: CASSLTVGYNEQFF
CDR3nt: TGCGCCAGCAGCCTTACAGTAGGATACAATGAGCAGTTCTTC

j_gene: TRBJ1-1
abundance: -
d_gene: -
v_gene: TRBV20-1
CDR3aa: CSAAGLRAFF
CDR3nt: TGCAGTGCTGCAGGGCTGCGGGCTTTCTTT

j_gene: TRBJ2-1
abundance: once
d_gene: TRBD2
v_gene: TRBV2
CDR3aa: CASSLSGGAYNEQFF
CDR3nt: TGTGCCAGCAGCCTTAGCGGGGGGGCTTACAATGAGCAGTTCTTC

j_gene: TRBJ1-2
abundance: -
d_gene: TRBD1
v_gene: TRBV11-3
CDR3aa: CASSEQGWPNSGYTF
CDR3nt: TGTGCCAGCAGCGAACAGGGGTGGCCTAATTCTGGCTACACCTTC

j_gene: TRBJ1-5
abundance: -
d_gene: -
v_gene: TRBV4-2
CDR3aa: CASSQETGRPQHF
CDR3nt: TGTGCCAGCAGCCAAGAAACAGGTCGACCCCAGCATTTT

j_gene: TRBJ2-3
abundance: once
d_gene: -
v_gene: TRBV4-3
CDR3aa: CASSLQGRTDTQYF
CDR3nt: TGCGCCAGCAGCCTACAGGGACGCACAGATACGCAGTATTTT

j_gene: TRBJ1-1
abundance: few
d_gene: TRBD1
v_gene: TRBV7-9
CDR3aa: CASSGSGGAGGNTEAFF
CDR3nt: TGTGCCAGCAGCGGGTCAGGAGGTGCAGGGGGGAACACTGAAGCTTTCTTT

j_gene: TRBJ2-1
abundance: -
d_gene: -
v_gene: TRBV7-8
CDR3aa: CASSFRHFSSHEQFF
CDR3nt: TGTGCCAGCAGTTTCCGACACTTTTCTTCTCATGAGCAGTTCTTC

j_gene: TRBJ1-1
abundance: -
d_gene: -
v_gene: TRBV29-1
CDR3aa: CSVAADRNTEAFF
CDR3nt: TGCAGCGTAGCGGCGGACAGGAACACTGAAGCTTTCTTT

j_gene: TRBJ2-5
abundance: -
d_gene: TRBD1
v_gene: TRBV18
CDR3aa: CASSPRTGQETQYF
CDR3nt: TGTGCCAGCTCACCAAGGACAGGGCAAGAGACCCAGTACTTC

j_gene: TRBJ1-4
abundance: -
d_gene: -
v_gene: TRBV5-1
CDR3aa: CASSLGQEHEKLFF
CDR3nt: TGCGCCAGCAGCTTGGGACAGGAGCATGAAAAACTGTTTTTT

j_gene: TRBJ1-6
abundance: -
d_gene: -
v_gene: TRBV28
CDR3aa: CASSLRHQNSPLHF
CDR3nt: TGTGCCAGCAGTTTGAGGCACCAGAATTCACCCCTCCACTTT